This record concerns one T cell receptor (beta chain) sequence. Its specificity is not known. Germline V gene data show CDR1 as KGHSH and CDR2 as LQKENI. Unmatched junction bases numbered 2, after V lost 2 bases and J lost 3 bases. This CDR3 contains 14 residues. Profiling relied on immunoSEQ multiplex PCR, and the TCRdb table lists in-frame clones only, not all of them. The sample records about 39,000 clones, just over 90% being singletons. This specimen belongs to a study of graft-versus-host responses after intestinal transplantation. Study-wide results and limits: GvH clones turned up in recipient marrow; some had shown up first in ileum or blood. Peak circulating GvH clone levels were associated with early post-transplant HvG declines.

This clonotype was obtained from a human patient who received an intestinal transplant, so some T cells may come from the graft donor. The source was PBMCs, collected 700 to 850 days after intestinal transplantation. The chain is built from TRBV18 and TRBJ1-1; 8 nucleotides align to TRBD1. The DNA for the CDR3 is TGTGCCAGCTCACCAGGGACAGGCGACACTGAAGCTTTCTTT. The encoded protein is CASSPGTGDTEAFF.